Following are 24 T cell receptor beta chains from one sample sequenced in a study of T-cell memory formation after mild COVID-19. TCRdb called the 5' RACE reads again in MiXCR, with one record for every CDR3 protein. The sample has 350,000 to 400,000 distinct CDR3 sequences, about an eighth seen once. Material: PBMCs or a T cell subset sorted from them (not recorded which). All receptors come from a man between 18 and 35 years old who had mild COVID-19 (a few samples of this study predate the infection). Cell type and time point are not known.

Many counts were recorded for this clonotype. The chain has TRBV20-1 and TRBJ2-7, with TRBD2 matching 14 bases. The length of the CDR3 is 16 residues. Germline CDR1 and CDR2: DFQATT and SNEGSKA (reference sequence). Unmatched junction bases numbered 3, after V lost 0 bases and J lost 2 bases. CDR3 amino acids: CSARDGTSGGTYEQYF. CDR3 in DNA: TGCAGTGCTAGAGATGGGACTAGCGGGGGAACCTACGAGCAGTACTTC.

The table lists this clonotype with a few counts. The rearrangement uses TRBV7-9 and TRBJ1-6, with TRBD1 as a possible D gene (5 bases). Trimming left V 4 bases short and J 7 bases short, with 17 bases between. Germline loops: CDR1 SEHNR, CDR2 FQNEAQ (reference sequence). This CDR3 has 16 amino acids. CDR3 in amino acids: CASSSRTREGNSPLHF. DNA for the CDR3: TGTGCCAGCAGCTCCAGGACCAGGGAAGGGAATTCACCCCTCCACTTT.

This clonotype was detected only a few times. CDR3 sequence (DNA): TGTGCCATCTCGAGGGGGGGCAGCGCAGATACGCAGTATTTT. It translates to CAISRGGSADTQYF. The rearrangement uses TRBV9 and TRBJ2-3; D is possibly TRBD2 (7 bases). V lost 9 bases, J lost 4 bases, and 18 bases lay in between. The CDR3 extends over 14 amino acids. Germline CDR1 is SGDLS and CDR2 is YYNGEE.

The J gene is TRBJ2-1, the V gene TRBV5-1; D is ambiguous. The ends were cut back, 1 base at V and 6 bases at J, with 8 bases in the middle. This CDR3 contains 13 residues. Germline lookup yields CDR1 SGHRS and CDR2 YFSETQ. The CDR3 nucleotides read TGCGCCAGCAGCTTGATCTTGAGCAATGAGCAGTTCTTC. It translates to CASSLILSNEQFF.

There are many counts of this clonotype. The V gene is TRBV5-1, the J gene TRBJ2-2; D may be TRBD2 (5 bases). CDR3 length: 13 amino acids. V was cut by 2 bases and J by 5 bases, with 7 bases left in between. CDR1 is SGHRS, CDR2 YFSETQ, per germline. The CDR3 loop reads CASSFGETGELFF. The CDR3, as DNA: TGCGCCAGCAGCTTCGGGGAAACCGGGGAGCTGTTTTTT.

Only a few counts were recorded for this clonotype. V usage is TRBV20-1 and J usage is TRBJ1-6, with D unresolved. Germline CDR1 reads DFQATT; CDR2 reads SNEGSKA (reference sequence). The V end was cut by 3 bases, the J end by 9 bases, with 9 bases between. There are 12 residues in the CDR3. The CDR3 loop is CSARFRGSPLHF. In DNA, the CDR3 is TGCAGTGCTAGGTTTCGGGGTTCACCCCTCCACTTT.

The chain links TRBV21-1 to TRBJ1-5; the table's D call, TRBD1, was not checked against the DNA. TRBV21-1 is deemed a pseudogene. The CDR3 is made up of 16 amino acids. In DNA, the CDR3 is TGTGCCAGCAGACCTTCCAGGGGTGGCGGCAATCAGCCCCAGCATTTT. Amino acids: CASRPSRGGGNQPQHF.

This chain connects TRBV7-2 to TRBJ1-2, with D uncertain. From germline, CDR1 is SGHTA and CDR2 FQGNSA. This CDR3 is 13 amino acids long. Trimming removed 1 base from V and 4 bases from J, with 7 bases in between. In DNA, the CDR3 is TGTGCCAGCAGCTTAGGGGTGATCTATGGCTACACCTTC. It encodes CASSLGVIYGYTF.

This clonotype was seen a handful of times. CDR3 sequence: CATSDLHETQYF. CDR3 coding DNA: TGTGCCACCAGTGATTTGCACGAGACCCAGTACTTC. V is TRBV24-1 and J is TRBJ2-5; D not resolved. The CDR3 sequence is 12 residues long. The V end lost 0 bases, the J end lost 5 bases, and 3 bases lay between the germline ends. Per the germline V gene, CDR1 is KGHDR and CDR2 is SFDVKD.

This clonotype came up a few times. The chain employs TRBV7-2 and TRBJ1-5, with D perhaps matching TRBD1 (5 bases). From germline, CDR1 is SGHTA and CDR2 FQGNSA. This CDR3 region has 17 residues. V was trimmed by 5 bases and J by 3 bases, leaving 20 bases between them. The CDR3 is CASSAVSSGPFNQPQHF. The CDR3 DNA reads as TGTGCCAGCAGCGCAGTATCGTCAGGGCCCTTCAATCAGCCCCAGCATTTT.

Only a few counts were recorded for this clonotype. CDR3 coding DNA: TGTGCCAGCAGAATGGCTAGCGGGGGGGCTGAGCAGTTCTTC. It is translated as CASRMASGGAEQFF. This chain connects TRBV7-9 to TRBJ2-1; 12 bases fit TRBD2. This CDR3 comprises 14 residues. The J segment lost 9 bases and the V segment lost 6 bases, leaving 6 bases of the junction unmatched. The V gene's germline CDR1 is SEHNR and CDR2 FQNEAQ (reference sequence).

CDR3 residues: CASRRDSSYEQYF. The CDR3, as DNA: TGTGCCAGCAGAAGGGACAGCTCCTACGAGCAGTACTTC. The chain employs TRBV6-1 and TRBJ2-7, with 7 bases that match TRBD1. V shed 6 bases, J shed 0 bases, and the junction held 2 bases outside the gene matches. Germline V lookup: CDR1 MNHNS, CDR2 SASEGT. CDR3 length: 13 amino acids.

The V call is TRBV5-6, the J call TRBJ2-3; the match to TRBD2 covers 9 bases. In germline, CDR1 is SGHDT, CDR2 YYEEEE. The CDR3 loop spans 18 amino acids. Trimming took 0 bases from V and 2 from J; bases not matched to a gene: 10. The CDR3 region has the DNA TGTGCCAGCAGCTTGGCCAGAGGACTAGCGAAGATCACAGATACGCAGTATTTT. Amino acids: CASSLARGLAKITDTQYF. The variable domain in full, with the rest retrieved from reference TRBV5-6 and TRBJ2-3, is DAGVTQSPTHLIKTRGQQVTLRCSPKSGHDTVSWYQQALGQGPQFIFQYYEEEERQRGNFPDRFSGHQFPNYSSELNVNALLLGDSALYLCASSLARGLAKITDTQYFGPGTRLTVL.

This clonotype was found many times. The V call is TRBV9, the J call TRBJ2-3; D is undetermined. Trimming left V 1 base short and J 1 base short, with 10 bases between. The length of the CDR3 is 15 residues. CDR1 and CDR2 from the germline V gene are SGDLS and YYNGEE. CDR3 DNA sequence: TGTGCCAGCAGCGTACAAAGGTGGGGCACAGATACGCAGTATTTT. Translation gives CASSVQRWGTDTQYF. Filled out from reference TRBV9 and TRBJ2-3, the complete variable domain reads DSGVTQTPKHLITATGQRVTLRCSPRSGDLSVYWYQQSLDQGLQFLIQYYNGEERAKGNILERFSAQQFPDLHSELNLSSLELGDSALYFCASSVQRWGTDTQYFGPGTRLTVL.

J is TRBJ1-2 and V is TRBV4-2; TRBD1 aligns across 8 bases. Germline CDR1 is LGHNA and CDR2 is YNFKEQ. The CDR3 sequence is 15 residues long. Germline trimming cut 1 base from V and 9 bases from J; bases unmatched to any gene: 10. The CDR3 DNA follows: TGTGCCAGCAGCCAAGGTCCCAGGGGGCATATGAGCTACACCTTC. Translation: CASSQGPRGHMSYTF.

This clonotype was counted at least ten times. The chain uses TRBV7-2 and TRBJ1-5, with 8 positions matching TRBD1. The CDR3 is 15 amino acids. The V gene's germline CDR1 is SGHTA and CDR2 FQGNSA. Trimming cost V 2 bases and J 6 bases; bases outside gene matches: 6. The CDR3 loop reads CASSLQGARGQPQHF. CDR3 nucleotides: TGTGCCAGCAGCTTACAGGGGGCGCGGGGTCAGCCCCAGCATTTT.

This clonotype was observed a few times. The chain carries TRBV7-9 and TRBJ2-5; TRBD2 aligns across 8 bases. Germline CDR1 is SEHNR and CDR2 is FQNEAQ (reference sequence). CDR3 length equals 16 residues. V was pared by 5 bases and J by 5 bases, with 13 bases of the junction left unmatched. CDR3 DNA: TGTGCCAGCAGCCCTACCTCCGGGACTAGTGCGGAGACCCAGTACTTC. Protein: CASSPTSGTSAETQYF.

This sequence joins TRBV5-1 and TRBJ2-2, with D perhaps TRBD2 (5 bases). Germline V CDR1 and CDR2: SGHRS, YFSETQ. Trimming removed 2 bases from V and 4 bases from J, with 9 bases in between. The CDR3 totals 14 residues. The CDR3 DNA follows: TGCGCCAGCAGCTTCCCCCGGGGCACCGGGGAGCTGTTTTTT. This codes for CASSFPRGTGELFF. Looking up the rest from reference TRBV5-1 and TRBJ2-2 gives the full variable domain: KAGVTQTPRYLIKTRGQQVTLSCSPISGHRSVSWYQQTPGQGLQFLFEYFSETQRNKGNFPGRFSGRQFSNSRSEMNVSTLELGDSALYLCASSFPRGTGELFFGEGSRLTVL.

The rearrangement joins TRBV5-8 to TRBJ1-5; 8 bases are shared with TRBD1. Germline V gene data show CDR1 as SGHTS and CDR2 as YDEGEE. The CDR3 runs to 15 residues. Losses at the gene ends were 2 bases for V and 7 bases for J; bases not matched to a gene: 8. CDR3 DNA: TGTGCCAGCAGCTTTGGGGTGACAGGGGTACAGCCCCAGCATTTT. It codes for CASSFGVTGVQPQHF.

In its sample, this clonotype was seen a few times. V is TRBV6-2 or TRBV6-3 and J is TRBJ1-5; tentative D call: TRBD1 (6 bases). Germline assignment: CDR1 MNHEY and CDR2 SVGEGT. Trimming cost V 4 bases and J 0 bases, with 19 bases left between them. The CDR3 is 18 amino acids. The CDR3 sequence: CASSSNPGARYSNQPQHF. The CDR3 DNA reads TGTGCCAGCAGTTCCAACCCGGGGGCTCGATATAGCAATCAGCCCCAGCATTTT.

Only a few counts were recorded for this clonotype. The rearrangement links TRBV11-2 to TRBJ2-5, with D perhaps being TRBD1 or TRBD2 (6 bases each). Trimming stripped 5 bases from V and 6 bases from J, with 10 bases between. The CDR3 consists of 12 residues. Germline lookup yields CDR1 SGHAT and CDR2 FQNNGV. The CDR3 is CASSRGPQTQYF. The CDR3 nucleotides read TGTGCCAGCAGCCGGGGGCCTCAGACCCAGTACTTC. The full variable domain, completed using reference TRBV11-2 and TRBJ2-5, is EAGVAQSPRYKIIEKRQSVAFWCNPISGHATLYWYQQILGQGPKLLIQFQNNGVVDDSQLPKDRFSAERLKGVDSTLKIQPAKLEDSAVYLCASSRGPQTQYFGPGTRLLVL.

This clonotype was counted only a few times. V and J are TRBV6-1 and TRBJ2-1, with 9 bases lining up with TRBD2. Germline V gives CDR1 MNHNS, CDR2 SASEGT. V lost 2 bases and J lost 4; bases outside the gene matches: 6. CDR3 length equals 16 residues. CDR3 nucleotide sequence: TGTGCCAGCAGTGAACTAGCGGGGACCCGTTACAATGAGCAGTTCTTC. Its translation is CASSELAGTRYNEQFF.

CDR3 sequence: CATSPWTSGGAGDTQYF. The CDR3 DNA follows: TGTGCCACCAGCCCATGGACTAGCGGGGGGGCGGGGGATACGCAGTATTTT. The rearrangement uses TRBV15 and TRBJ2-3; TRBD2 aligns across 15 bases. The trim removed 5 bases at V and 6 bases at J, leaving 9 bases unmatched. Germline loops: CDR1 LNHNV, CDR2 YYDKDF (reference sequence). CDR3 size: 17 residues.

This clonotype was seen only a few times. The chain carries TRBV18 and TRBJ2-4, with D tentatively TRBD1 or TRBD2 (5 bases each). Trimming stripped 3 bases from V and 8 bases from J, with 14 bases between. CDR3 length: 14 amino acids. Germline lookup yields CDR1 KGHSH and CDR2 LQKENI. The CDR3 sequence is CASSPAGREYIQYF. DNA of the CDR3: TGTGCCAGCTCACCGGCAGGCAGGGAGTACATTCAGTACTTC.